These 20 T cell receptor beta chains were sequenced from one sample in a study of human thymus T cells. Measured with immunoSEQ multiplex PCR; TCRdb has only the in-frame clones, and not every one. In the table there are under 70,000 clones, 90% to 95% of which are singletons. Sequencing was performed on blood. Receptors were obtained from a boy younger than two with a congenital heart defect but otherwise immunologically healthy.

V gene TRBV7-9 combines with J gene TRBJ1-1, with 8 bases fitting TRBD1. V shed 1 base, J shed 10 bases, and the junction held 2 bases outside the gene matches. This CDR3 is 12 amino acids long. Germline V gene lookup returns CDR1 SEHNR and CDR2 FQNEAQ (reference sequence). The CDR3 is CASSLEDRAAFF. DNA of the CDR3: TGTGCCAGCAGCTTAGAGGACAGGGCAGCTTTCTTT.

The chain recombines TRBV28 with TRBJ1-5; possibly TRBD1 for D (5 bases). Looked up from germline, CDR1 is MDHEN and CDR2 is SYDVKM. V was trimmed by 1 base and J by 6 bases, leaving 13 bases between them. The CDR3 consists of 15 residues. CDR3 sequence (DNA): TGTGCCAGCAGTTTATCGCAGGGAAGGGGTCAGCCCCAGCATTTT. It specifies CASSLSQGRGQPQHF.

CDR3 in amino acids: CASSPRRLPTEGGELFF. The CDR3 DNA reads TGTGCCAGCAGCCCTCGACGTCTACCGACGGAGGGCGGGGAGCTGTTTTTT. This chain uses TRBV21-1 with TRBJ2-2; the DNA was not used to check the table's D call, TRBD2. TRBV21-1 is flagged as a pseudogene. The length of the CDR3 is 17 residues.

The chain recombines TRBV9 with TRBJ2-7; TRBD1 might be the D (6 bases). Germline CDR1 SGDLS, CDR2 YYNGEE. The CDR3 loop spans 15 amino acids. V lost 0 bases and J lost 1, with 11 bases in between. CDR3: CASSVDPTGSYEQYF. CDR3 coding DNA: TGTGCCAGCAGCGTAGACCCGACAGGATCCTACGAGCAGTACTTC. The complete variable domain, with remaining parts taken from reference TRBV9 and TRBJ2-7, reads DSGVTQTPKHLITATGQRVTLRCSPRSGDLSVYWYQQSLDQGLQFLIQYYNGEERAKGNILERFSAQQFPDLHSELNLSSLELGDSALYFCASSVDPTGSYEQYFGPGTRLTVT.

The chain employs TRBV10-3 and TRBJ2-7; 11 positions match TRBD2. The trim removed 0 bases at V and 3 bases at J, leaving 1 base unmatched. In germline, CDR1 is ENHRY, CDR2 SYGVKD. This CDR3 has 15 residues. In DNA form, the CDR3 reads TGTGCCATCAGTGAGTCTAGCGGGGGGGTCTACGAGCAGTACTTC. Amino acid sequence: CAISESSGGVYEQYF.

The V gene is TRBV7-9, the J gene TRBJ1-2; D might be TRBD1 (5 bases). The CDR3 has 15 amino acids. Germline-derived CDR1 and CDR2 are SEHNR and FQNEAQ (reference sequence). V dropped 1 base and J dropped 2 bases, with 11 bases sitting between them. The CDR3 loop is CASSLDRGGNYGYTF. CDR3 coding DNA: TGTGCCAGCAGCTTAGATCGTGGGGGGAACTATGGCTACACCTTC.

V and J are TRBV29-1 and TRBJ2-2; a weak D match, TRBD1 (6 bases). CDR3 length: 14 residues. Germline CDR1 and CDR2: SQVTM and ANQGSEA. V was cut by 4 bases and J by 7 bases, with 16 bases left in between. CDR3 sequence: CSVVVQGRIGELFF. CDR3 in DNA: TGCAGCGTTGTAGTCCAGGGGCGGATCGGGGAGCTGTTTTTT.

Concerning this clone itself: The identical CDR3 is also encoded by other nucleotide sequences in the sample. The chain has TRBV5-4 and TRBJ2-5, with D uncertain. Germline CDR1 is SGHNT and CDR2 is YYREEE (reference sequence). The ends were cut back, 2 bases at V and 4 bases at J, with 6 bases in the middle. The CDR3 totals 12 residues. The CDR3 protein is CASSFGGETQYF. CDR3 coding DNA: TGTGCCAGCAGCTTCGGTGGAGAGACCCAGTACTTC.

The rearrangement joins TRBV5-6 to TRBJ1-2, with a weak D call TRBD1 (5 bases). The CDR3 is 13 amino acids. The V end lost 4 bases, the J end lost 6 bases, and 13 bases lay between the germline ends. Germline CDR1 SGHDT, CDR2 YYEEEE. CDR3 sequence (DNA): TGTGCCAGCAGCCCTCTACGGGGGAATGGCTACACCTTC. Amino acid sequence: CASSPLRGNGYTF.

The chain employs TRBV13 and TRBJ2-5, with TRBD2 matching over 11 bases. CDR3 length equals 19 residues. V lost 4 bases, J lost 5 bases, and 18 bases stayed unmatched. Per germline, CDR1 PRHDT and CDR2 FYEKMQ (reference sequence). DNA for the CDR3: TGTGCCAGCAGCTCCCTACTAGCGGGAGAGGGGAAAGCAAGGGAGACCCAGTACTTC. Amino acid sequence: CASSSLLAGEGKARETQYF. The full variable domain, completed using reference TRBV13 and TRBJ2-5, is AAGVIQSPRHLIKEKRETATLKCYPIPRHDTVYWYQQGPGQDPQFLISFYEKMQSDKGSIPDRFSAQQFSDYHSELNMSSLELGDSALYFCASSSLLAGEGKARETQYFGPGTRLLVL.

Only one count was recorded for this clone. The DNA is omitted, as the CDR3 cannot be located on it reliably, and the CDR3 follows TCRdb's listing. The CDR3 spells CASRGNFGEGANTEAFF. The chain combines TRBV6-7 with TRBJ1-1; the DNA was not used to check the table's D call, TRBD1. TRBV6-7 is marked as an open reading frame, function uncertain. The CDR3 is 17 amino acids in total, end residues counted.

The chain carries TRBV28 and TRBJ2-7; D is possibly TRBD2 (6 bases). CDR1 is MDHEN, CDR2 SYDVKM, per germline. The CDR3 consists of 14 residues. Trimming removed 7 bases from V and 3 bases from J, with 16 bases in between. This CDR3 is CASNRSGGFYEQYF. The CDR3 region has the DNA TGTGCCAGCAACCGTAGCGGAGGATTCTACGAGCAGTACTTC. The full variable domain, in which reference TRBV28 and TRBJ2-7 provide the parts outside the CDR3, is DVKVTQSSRYLVKRTGEKVFLECVQDMDHENMFWYRQDPGLGLRLIYFSYDVKMKEKGDIPEGYSVSREKKERFSLILESASTNQTSMYLCASNRSGGFYEQYFGPGTRLTVT.

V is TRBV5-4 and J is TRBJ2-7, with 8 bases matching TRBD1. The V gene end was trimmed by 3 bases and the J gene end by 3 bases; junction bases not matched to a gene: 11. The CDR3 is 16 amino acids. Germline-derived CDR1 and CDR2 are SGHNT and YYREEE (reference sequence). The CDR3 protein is CASSSPGQGIYYEQYF. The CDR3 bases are TGTGCCAGCAGCTCTCCCGGACAGGGCATTTACTACGAGCAGTACTTC.

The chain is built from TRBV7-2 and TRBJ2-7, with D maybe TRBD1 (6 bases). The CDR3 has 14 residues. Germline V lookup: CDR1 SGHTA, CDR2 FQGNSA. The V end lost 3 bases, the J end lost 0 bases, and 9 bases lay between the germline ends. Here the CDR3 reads CASSFKTGSYEQYF. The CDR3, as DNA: TGTGCCAGCAGCTTTAAGACAGGCTCCTACGAGCAGTACTTC. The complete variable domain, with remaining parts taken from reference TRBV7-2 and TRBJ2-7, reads GAGVSQSPSNKVTEKGKDVELRCDPISGHTALYWYRQSLGQGLEFLIYFQGNSAPDKSGLPSDRFSAERTGGSVSTLTIQRTQQEDSAVYLCASSFKTGSYEQYFGPGTRLTVT.

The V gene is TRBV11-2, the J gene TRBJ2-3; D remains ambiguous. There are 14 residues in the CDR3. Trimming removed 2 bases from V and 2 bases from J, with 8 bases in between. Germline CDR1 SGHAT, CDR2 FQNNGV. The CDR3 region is CASSLSPFTDTQYF. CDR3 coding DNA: TGTGCCAGCAGCTTAAGTCCCTTCACAGATACGCAGTATTTT.

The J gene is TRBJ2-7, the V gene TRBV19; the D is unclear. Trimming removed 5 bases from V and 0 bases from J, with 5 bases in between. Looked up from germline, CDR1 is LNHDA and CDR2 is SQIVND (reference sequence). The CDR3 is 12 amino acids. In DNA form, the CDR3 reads TGTGCCAGTAGTTTTGGCTCCTACGAGCAGTACTTC. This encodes CASSFGSYEQYF.

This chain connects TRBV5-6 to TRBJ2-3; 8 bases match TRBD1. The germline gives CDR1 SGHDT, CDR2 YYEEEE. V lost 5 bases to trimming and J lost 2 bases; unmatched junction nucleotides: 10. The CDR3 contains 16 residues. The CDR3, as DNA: TGTGCCAGCAGGTCCTACGGGACAGGCAACACAGATACGCAGTATTTT. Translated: CASRSYGTGNTDTQYF.

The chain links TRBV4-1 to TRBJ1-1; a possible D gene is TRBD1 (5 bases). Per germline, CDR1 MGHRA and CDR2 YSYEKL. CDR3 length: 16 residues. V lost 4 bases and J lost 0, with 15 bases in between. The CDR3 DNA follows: TGCGCCAGCAGCCCAGGATCAGGGTTCCTGAACACTGAAGCTTTCTTT. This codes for CASSPGSGFLNTEAFF.

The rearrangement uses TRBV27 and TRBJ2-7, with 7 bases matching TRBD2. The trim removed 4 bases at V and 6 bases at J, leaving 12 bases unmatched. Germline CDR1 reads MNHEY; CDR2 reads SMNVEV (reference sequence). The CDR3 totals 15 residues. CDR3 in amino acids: CASSSPFPAGSEQYF. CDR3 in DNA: TGTGCCAGCAGTTCCCCCTTTCCAGCGGGGAGCGAGCAGTACTTC.

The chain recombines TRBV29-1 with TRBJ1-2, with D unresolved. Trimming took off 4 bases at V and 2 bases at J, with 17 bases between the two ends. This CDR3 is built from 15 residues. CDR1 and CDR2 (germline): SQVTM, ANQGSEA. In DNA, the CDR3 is TGCAGCGTTGTCCACAGCCCACGCTCAAACTATGGCTACACCTTC. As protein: CSVVHSPRSNYGYTF. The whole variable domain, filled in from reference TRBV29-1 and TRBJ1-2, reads SAVISQKPSRDICQRGTSLTIQCQVDSQVTMMFWYRQQPGQSLTLIATANQGSEATYESGFVIDKFPISRPNLTFSTLTVSNMSPEDSSIYLCSVVHSPRSNYGYTFGSGTRLTVV.